This T cell receptor beta chain was observed in a study of T cells in Graves' hyperthyroidism and ophthalmopathy (dated by TCRdb to the late 2010s). With respect to the entire study: Peripheral blood samples were taken at the time of initial diagnosis, prior to any treatment. To identify distinguishing TCR V-J signatures, a discovery cohort of some 99 patients was used, comprising 40 to 45 with Graves' ophthalmopathy and some 60 with stable Graves' hyperthyroidism. An independent validation cohort of around 20 hyperthyroidism patients and about 16 patients who later progressed to ophthalmopathy tested prospective prediction of ophthalmopathy. For training and testing, the 100 or so patients in the discovery cohort were randomly divided in a 7:3 ratio. In addition, the study compared T-cell repertoires in thyroid tissue and in blood from five or six Graves' hyperthyroidism patients. Following sampling, methimazole starting at 30 mg daily was given to hyperthyroidism patients, and high-dose intravenous methylprednisolone was given to ophthalmopathy patients. The paper describes TCR Vbeta CDR3 sequencing of some 130 peripheral blood samples, made up of roughly 45 ophthalmopathy patients, 70 to 75 hyperthyroidism patients and 17 progressor patients. Here is what the overall study found, with its caveats: In validation, progression to ophthalmopathy was predicted by the model with 55% to 71% sensitivity and roughly 76% specificity, a median of approximately 6.5 months before onset. A model built on a 13 V-J signature distinguished ophthalmopathy from stable hyperthyroidism, reaching about 89% sensitivity and about 81% specificity in cross-validation and 80%/75% in testing. Sample size was not statistically predetermined, and blinding of investigators to group allocation was not performed. Blood samples also contained most of the expanded thyroid clonotypes (frequency above 0.001), which suggests that blood repertoires may reflect thyroid immune responses.

V is clipped by 0 bases and J by 2 bases, and the sequence between their germline boundaries is 5 bases long. CDR1 SGHRS and CDR2 YFSETQ were looked up in the germline V gene. Including cysteine and phenylalanine, the CDR3 has 13 amino acids. Only the CDR3 portion is preserved as DNA: 39 bases, with reading frame beginning at the first base. Stable Graves' hyperthyroidism was defined as the absence of progression to ophthalmopathy over 18 months of follow-up. The hyperthyroidism patients were between 18 and 65 years old and newly diagnosed, with a disease duration of less than 2 months. The study excluded patients with uncontrolled infections, other autoimmune diseases, pregnancy or lactation. Diagnoses relied on clinical symptoms, serum thyroxine and TRAb, thyroid ultrasound and orbital computed tomography. PBMCs were separated from roughly 10 ml of fresh peripheral blood using Ficoll-Paque density gradient centrifugation. Total RNA was extracted with Trizol reagent, and quality was checked on an Agilent 2100 Bioanalyzer.

Turning to this clonotype: Its specific antigen is unknown. Within one base of it there is no much larger clone, and no base qualities were kept.

The TCR beta CDR3 regions were amplified from the RNA transcripts. For the first round of RT-PCR on the TCR CDR3, the HTBI primer set was used together with the Qiagen OneStep RT-PCR kit. The libraries were constructed in a second round of multiplex PCR and then size-selected and purified. The libraries were sequenced on an Illumina HiSeq2000 using paired-end 100 bp reads. Per the authors' processing: SOAPnuke was used to process the raw data, with reads discarded if the reads contained adapters or uncalled bases, had a mean Phred below 15, or lacked an exact constant-primer or identifier match. COPE v1.2.5 was used to merge the high-quality paired reads, and each unique nucleotide sequence was defined as a clonotype. MiTCR v1.1 was used to align the clonotypes against IMGT TRBV, TRBD and TRBJ reference segments. Analysis was restricted to V-J combinations with a frequency above 0.0001, which covered over 98% of repertoires. A TCS score was defined as the ratio between F50 (clonal expansion) and ExV (chaos), using BLOSUM62-based TCRdist between CDR3 peptides within each V-J. Welch's t-statistics and random forest reduced roughly 530 V-J features to roughly 13, which were used in a naive Bayes classifier (R e1071). Through fastp at Q25 and MiXCR, TCRdb rebuilt clones from the public reads, retaining in-frame beta chains. Identical CDR3 proteins give one entry, which carries the most common genes and DNA. The V and J calls, along with clone size, are taken from TCRdb and not from the paper's own processing. Counted in this sample were approximately 560,000 distinct CDR3 sequences; 15% to 17% of them appeared once. The ten biggest clones cover about 7% of the sample.

The specimen sequenced was blood. The chain uses TRBV5-1 and TRBJ1-2; the D gene cannot be named for sure. The sequence derives from a woman in her 30s with Graves' hyperthyroidism. The nucleotides are TGCGCCAGCAGCTTGGAGAGCAACTATGGCTACACCTTC. This codes for CASSLESNYGYTF.